Reported below is one T cell receptor beta chain. Each CDR3 protein is one row after TCRdb ran MiXCR on the reads. The data contain 75,000 to 100,000 distinct CDR3 sequences, roughly 28% of them singletons. The source of the sample is a study of type 1 regulatory T cells. Study summary: An in vitro protocol generated T-allo10, a Tr1-enriched, alloantigen-specific CD4 T cell product.

Trimming cost V 8 bases and J 10 bases, with 22 bases left between them. Germline V gene lookup returns CDR1 SGHTA and CDR2 FQGNSA. This CDR3 contains 14 residues. The chain has TRBV7-2 and TRBJ2-3, with TRBD2 as a possible D gene (7 bases). The clonotype was recovered from a human donor in good health. The sample comprised CD4+ T cells, either the whole sample or a sorted fraction (not recorded which). Here the CDR3 DNA reads TGTGCCAGCGGCATGGGGGGGGGCGTTCAGGCGCAGTATTTT. Protein: CASGMGGGVQAQYF. Complete variable domain (other parts from reference TRBV7-2 and TRBJ2-3): GAGVSQSPSNKVTEKGKDVELRCDPISGHTALYWYRQSLGQGLEFLIYFQGNSAPDKSGLPSDRFSAERTGGSVSTLTIQRTQQEDSAVYLCASGMGGGVQAQYFGPGTRLTVL.